The clone carrying this T cell receptor beta chain was seen a handful of times. Its target is not known. This record comes from a study of blood T cells in healthy people across ages. At the level of the study: There was about one barcoded beta molecule captured by template switching per two T cells.

For the second PCR, which ran for about 6 to 12 cycles, a sample-barcoded 5' primer and a J-beta primer mix were used. TCRdb reanalysed the 5' RACE reads using MiXCR and keeps one entry per CDR3 protein. The sample has about 780,000 distinct CDR3 sequences; 46% are singletons. Regarding the study as a whole: Researchers deemed the diversity estimates from one million T cells underestimates.

The clonotype originates from a man older than 75 in good health. The sequenced sample consisted of blood.

CDR3 nucleotide sequence: TGCAGTGCTAGCGGCGGGAGGGTAGAGACCCAGTACTTC. This gives the protein CSASGGRVETQYF. The genes are TRBV20-1 and TRBJ2-5; 9 bases agree with TRBD2. V was pared by 3 bases and J by 4 bases, with 3 bases of the junction left unmatched. The CDR3 consists of 13 residues. CDR1 is DFQATT and CDR2 is SNEGSKA in the germline V gene (reference sequence).